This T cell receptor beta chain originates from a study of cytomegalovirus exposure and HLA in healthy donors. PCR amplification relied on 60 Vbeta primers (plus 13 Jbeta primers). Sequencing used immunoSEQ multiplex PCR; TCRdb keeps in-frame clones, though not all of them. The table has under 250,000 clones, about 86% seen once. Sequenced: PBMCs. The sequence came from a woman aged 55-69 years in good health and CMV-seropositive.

The CDR3 nucleotides are TGTGCCAGCAGTTTAGGTATGGGGGGGCGCACTGAAGCTTTCTTT. Its translation is CASSLGMGGRTEAFF. The chain has TRBV27 and TRBJ1-1; a possible D gene is TRBD1 (6 bases). Trimming shortened V by 2 bases and J by 4 bases, and 14 bases separated the two germline ends. The CDR3 has 15 residues. Germline CDR1 reads MNHEY; CDR2 reads SMNVEV (reference sequence).